Listed below are T cell receptor beta chains from one sample, sequenced in a study of human T cells and chemical hapten exposure. TCRdb reanalysed the RACE reads using MiXCR and keeps one entry per CDR3 protein. The table shows around 56,000 distinct CDR3 sequences, with more than 8% occurring only once. The material sequenced was whole blood, taken in connection with sensitization to the hapten diphenylcyclopropenone (DPC). The receptors shown here come from a man between 35 and 55 years old with alopecia areata. Some clones in this sample may be carry-over from other donors' samples. The CDR3 runs from the conserved cysteine through the conserved F or W. The D gene is left open where the match is weak. Clone sizes are given selectively: once, few, many, or a class where the clone is expanded.

J | V | size | D | CDR3 | DNA
TRBJ2-1 | TRBV20-1 | few | TRBD2 | CSASAGGAYNEQFF | TGCAGTGCTTCCGCGGGGGGGGCCTACAATGAGCAGTTCTTC
TRBJ1-2 | TRBV20-1 | NA | NA | CSASPEGRAGGYTF | TGCAGTGCTAGTCCCGAGGGCAGGGCCGGCGGCTACACCTTC
TRBJ2-1 | TRBV5-1 | many | NA | CASSLYLQGYNEQFF | TGCGCCAGCAGCCTATATCTCCAGGGGTACAATGAGCAGTTCTTC
TRBJ2-1 | TRBV20-1 | NA | NA | CSARDRAGIPVYEQFF | TGCAGTGCTAGAGATCGGGCGGGAATACCTGTCTATGAGCAGTTCTTC
TRBJ2-3 | TRBV24-1 | NA | NA | CATSGATDTQYF | TGTGCCACCAGCGGGGCGACAGATACGCAGTATTTT
TRBJ2-3 | TRBV5-5 | NA | TRBD1 | CASRMTGRAHNTDTQYF | TGTGCCAGCAGAATGACAGGGCGGGCACACAACACAGATACGCAGTATTTT
TRBJ2-7 | TRBV7-9 | few | NA | CASSSQYEQYF | TGTGCCAGCAGCTCTCAATACGAGCAGTACTTC
TRBJ1-1 | TRBV6-2/TRBV6-3 | few | NA | CASSPRTIVQLWVEAFF | TGTGCCAGCAGTCCCAGAACCATCGTCCAGCTGTGGGTTGAAGCTTTCTTT
TRBJ2-4 | TRBV3-1 | few | TRBD2 | CASSRGLAGGQNIQYF | TGTGCCAGCAGCCGCGGACTAGCGGGAGGTCAAAACATTCAGTACTTC
TRBJ1-6 | TRBV20-1 | many | NA | CSAQLQGTNSPLHF | TGCAGTGCTCAACTCCAGGGAACCAATTCACCCCTCCACTTT
TRBJ2-2 | TRBV11-2 | NA | TRBD1 | CASSPSVGTGTTGELFF | TGTGCCAGCAGCCCCTCGGTAGGGACAGGAACCACCGGGGAGCTGTTTTTT
TRBJ2-1 | TRBV7-2 | many | TRBD1 | CASSLVPGGYNEQFF | TGTGCCAGCAGCTTAGTGCCAGGGGGATACAATGAGCAGTTCTTC
TRBJ2-2 | TRBV12-3/TRBV12-4 | many | NA | CASSRGTGELFF | TGTGCCAGCAGCCGGGGGACCGGGGAGCTGTTTTTT
TRBJ2-1 | TRBV11-3 | many | TRBD2 | CASSLRGTSGIPYNEQFF | TGTGCCAGCAGCTTAAGGGGGACTAGCGGGATTCCCTACAATGAGCAGTTCTTC
TRBJ2-5 | TRBV11-2 | NA | TRBD2 | CASSLSLAGISETQYF | TGTGCCAGCAGCTTATCGCTAGCGGGAATCTCGGAGACCCAGTACTTC
TRBJ2-7 | TRBV20-1 | NA | TRBD1 | CSARLGGVYEQYF | TGCAGTGCTAGACTAGGGGGCGTCTACGAGCAGTACTTC
TRBJ1-1 | TRBV27 | NA | TRBD1 | CASSLSGQGYVNTEAFF | TGTGCCAGCAGTTTATCGGGACAGGGATATGTGAACACTGAAGCTTTCTTT
TRBJ2-7 | TRBV7-9 | NA | TRBD1 | CASSSRDRPSEQYF | TGTGCCAGCAGCTCCCGGGACAGGCCTTCCGAGCAGTACTTC
TRBJ2-2 | TRBV20-1 | many | NA | CSAKWGTGELFF | TGCAGCGCAAAATGGGGTACCGGGGAGCTGTTTTTT
TRBJ1-5 | TRBV12-3/TRBV12-4 | many | TRBD1 | CASSAGTVHQPQHF | TGTGCCAGCAGCGCCGGGACAGTACATCAGCCCCAGCATTTT
TRBJ1-6 | TRBV7-9 | few | NA | CASSSGAGFYNSPLHF | TGTGCCAGCAGCTCCGGAGCGGGTTTCTATAATTCACCCCTCCACTTT
TRBJ2-2 | TRBV7-6 | NA | TRBD2 | CASSAWTSGTNTGELFF | TGTGCCAGCAGCGCCTGGACTAGCGGGACAAACACCGGGGAGCTGTTTTTT
TRBJ1-1 | TRBV20-1 | few | TRBD1 | CSAPGGPVNTEAFF | TGCAGTGCCCCAGGGGGACCCGTGAACACTGAAGCTTTCTTT
TRBJ2-3 | TRBV6-4 | many | TRBD2 | CASSREERDTQYF | TGTGCCAGCAGTCGGGAGGAGAGGGATACGCAGTATTTT